The 26 T cell receptor beta chains below come from one sample, sequenced in a study of T-cell memory formation after mild COVID-19. A single record per CDR3 protein comes from TCRdb applying MiXCR to the 5' RACE reads. Among around 180,000 distinct CDR3 sequences listed, approximately 18% were seen once. Source material: PBMCs or a T cell subset sorted from them (not recorded which). Receptor source: a man younger than 30 who had mild COVID-19 (a few samples of this study predate the infection). Cell type and time point are not known.

This chain links TRBV7-2 with TRBJ2-3, with a weak D call TRBD2 (5 bases). Germline assignment: CDR1 SGHTA and CDR2 FQGNSA. The CDR3 has 16 residues. Trimming took 2 bases from V and 4 from J, leaving 16 bases between them. CDR3 nucleotide sequence: TGTGCCAGCAGCTTAAGGGCTAGTGGGCGGGCAGATACGCAGTATTTT. Amino acids: CASSLRASGRADTQYF.

This chain connects TRBV3-1 to TRBJ2-1, with 7 bases that match TRBD1. The ends lost 4 bases at V and 6 bases at J; junction bases unmatched: 9. Germline CDR1 and CDR2: LGHDT and YNNKEL (reference sequence). There are 15 residues in the CDR3. This CDR3 reads CASSRQGMALNEQFF. CDR3 DNA sequence: TGTGCCAGCAGCCGACAGGGCATGGCCCTCAATGAGCAGTTCTTC.

The chain employs TRBV7-9 and TRBJ2-5; D is undetermined. CDR3 length: 15 residues. The V and J ends lost 3 bases and 5 bases respectively, with 16 bases between them. CDR1 is SEHNR and CDR2 is FQNEAQ in the germline V gene (reference sequence). DNA for the CDR3: TGTGCCAGCAGCTTCTCCCGGGTCCGTGGGGAGACCCAGTACTTC. It yields the protein CASSFSRVRGETQYF.

V and J are TRBV12-3 or TRBV12-4 and TRBJ1-5, with D perhaps TRBD1 (6 bases). The CDR3 loop spans 12 amino acids. V was shortened by 6 bases and J by 7 bases, with 10 bases between the two germline ends. The CDR3 spells CASSPGQQPQHF. The CDR3 DNA sequence: TGTGCCAGCAGCCCTGGACAGCAGCCCCAGCATTTT.

This clonotype was seen many times. The V call is TRBV4-3, the J call TRBJ1-1; 10 nucleotides line up with TRBD1. CDR1 LGHNA and CDR2 YSLEER come from the germline V gene. The CDR3 spans 17 residues. V gave up 6 bases and J gave up 0 bases; unmatched junction bases: 10. The CDR3 region is CASSPLGGQGLNTEAFF. DNA for the CDR3: TGCGCCAGCAGTCCCTTGGGGGGACAGGGGCTGAACACTGAAGCTTTCTTT.

V is TRBV2 and J is TRBJ2-1, with TRBD2 matching over 7 bases. Germline V lookup: CDR1 SNHLY, CDR2 FYNNEI. The V segment lost 2 bases and the J segment 7 bases; nucleotides outside the gene matches: 2. This CDR3 contains 13 residues. CDR3 sequence reads: CASSELGGNEQFF. In DNA, the CDR3 is TGTGCCAGCAGTGAACTGGGGGGGAATGAGCAGTTCTTC. Full variable domain (rest looked up from reference TRBV2 and TRBJ2-1): EPEVTQTPSHQVTQMGQEVILRCVPISNHLYFYWYRQILGQKVEFLVSFYNNEISEKSEIFDDQFSVERPDGSNFTLKIRSTKLEDSAMYFCASSELGGNEQFFGPGTRLTVL.

This rearrangement joins TRBV4-2 to TRBJ2-1; TRBD1 or TRBD2 may be the D gene (6 bases each). Germline assignment: CDR1 LGHNA and CDR2 YNFKEQ. The CDR3 sequence is 14 residues long. Deletions cut 4 bases from V and 8 bases from J, with 15 bases between. CDR3 sequence: CASSPRGGLDEQFF. The CDR3, as DNA: TGTGCCAGCAGCCCTAGAGGGGGGTTGGATGAGCAGTTCTTC.

This clonotype was counted only a few times. CDR3 coding DNA: TGTGCCAGCAGTAATCGCGCGACACCCCAAGAGACCCAGTACTTC. Protein sequence: CASSNRATPQETQYF. The chain recombines TRBV6-2 or TRBV6-3 with TRBJ2-5; D is unclear. V lost 5 bases to trimming and J lost 1 base, with 14 bases between them. The germline V gene encodes CDR1 MNHEY and CDR2 SVGEGT. CDR3 size: 15 residues.

The gene calls are TRBV7-2 and TRBJ2-1; 9 bases fit TRBD1. The V and J ends lost 3 bases and 12 bases, in that order; junction bases with no gene match: 6. The CDR3 is made up of 13 amino acids. CDR1 is SGHTA and CDR2 is FQGNSA in the germline V gene. This CDR3 is CASSLGQGRAQFF. Here the CDR3 DNA reads TGTGCCAGCAGCTTGGGACAGGGTCGCGCGCAGTTCTTC.

The sample holds a few counts of this clonotype. The V and J genes are TRBV29-1 and TRBJ2-5, with a weak D call TRBD1 (5 bases). Deletions cut 7 bases from V and 1 base from J, with 13 bases between. Germline loops: CDR1 SQVTM, CDR2 ANQGSEA. The CDR3 is 13 residues long. The CDR3 nucleotides are TGCAGCGCCTCGAGACAGTCCCAAGAGACCCAGTACTTC. It specifies CSASRQSQETQYF.

The V call is TRBV19, the J call TRBJ1-1, with D hard to call. This CDR3 contains 17 residues. V was cut by 4 bases and J by 1 base, with 19 bases left in between. CDR1 is LNHDA and CDR2 is SQIVND in the germline V gene (reference sequence). The CDR3 bases are TGTGCCAGTAGTACCCCATCCTCCGGGAGCAGGAACACTGAAGCTTTCTTT. It codes for CASSTPSSGSRNTEAFF.

As DNA, the CDR3 is TGTGCCACCAGCAGATTTAAGGGGCAAGAGACCCAGTACTTC. Protein sequence: CATSRFKGQETQYF. The rearrangement uses TRBV15 and TRBJ2-5; D is perhaps TRBD1 (5 bases). V lost 2 bases, J lost 2 bases, and 9 bases lay in between. The CDR3 is 14 residues long. Germline V lookup: CDR1 LNHNV, CDR2 YYDKDF (reference sequence).

The CDR3 coding sequence is TGCAGTGCTAGGGACAGGGTTGGCTACACCTTC. Protein: CSARDRVGYTF. The V and J genes are TRBV20-1 and TRBJ1-2; 8 bases match TRBD1. CDR3 length: 11 amino acids. Germline values: CDR1 DFQATT, CDR2 SNEGSKA (reference sequence). The V gene end was trimmed by 3 bases and the J gene end by 7 bases; junction bases not matched to a gene: 1.

In its sample, this clonotype was seen many times. J is TRBJ1-1 and V is TRBV5-1, with no clear D. Per germline, CDR1 SGHRS and CDR2 YFSETQ. The CDR3 has 15 amino acids. Trimming pared 1 base from V and 5 bases from J, leaving 15 bases between. The DNA of the CDR3 is TGCGCCAGCAGCTTGATGGCATCGGGAGAGACTGAAGCTTTCTTT. It codes for CASSLMASGETEAFF.

This clonotype came up a few times. V and J are TRBV7-2 and TRBJ1-6; D may be TRBD1 (5 bases). CDR3 length equals 12 residues. The V end lost 2 bases, the J end lost 16 bases, and 12 bases lay between the germline ends. Germline CDR1 is SGHTA and CDR2 is FQGNSA. The CDR3 is CASSLRGNFLHF. CDR3 DNA sequence: TGTGCCAGCAGCTTACGGGGGAACTTTCTCCACTTT.

The chain links TRBV7-2 to TRBJ2-3; TRBD2 matches at 10 bases. The CDR3 contains 15 residues. Germline CDR1 SGHTA, CDR2 FQGNSA. V lost 8 bases to trimming and J lost 5 bases; unmatched junction nucleotides: 10. The CDR3: CASALGAGGQDTQYF. CDR3 DNA sequence: TGTGCCAGCGCCCTGGGAGCGGGGGGGCAAGATACGCAGTATTTT.

This clonotype was counted a few times. The rearrangement links TRBV27 to TRBJ2-7; TRBD2 aligns across 9 bases. V lost 4 bases and J lost 0; bases outside the gene matches: 1. This CDR3 is 14 amino acids long. Germline-derived CDR1 and CDR2 are MNHEY and SMNVEV (reference sequence). The CDR3 reads CASSSSGASYEQYF. The CDR3 coding sequence is TGTGCCAGCAGTTCTAGCGGGGCCTCCTACGAGCAGTACTTC.

The chain employs TRBV9 and TRBJ1-5; D gene uncertain. The CDR3 runs to 13 residues. Germline assignment: CDR1 SGDLS and CDR2 YYNGEE. V lost 2 bases and J lost 3, with 6 bases in between. The CDR3 bases are TGTGCCAGCAGCGTTCGAGACAATCAGCCCCAGCATTTT. Residues: CASSVRDNQPQHF.

This chain joins TRBV20-1 and TRBJ1-2; TRBD1 might be the D (5 bases). Germline CDR1 is DFQATT and CDR2 is SNEGSKA (reference sequence). The germline V and J ends were trimmed by 3 bases and 3 bases, with 8 bases remaining between them. This CDR3 is 12 amino acids long. This CDR3 reads CSASSGDYGYTF. The CDR3 DNA is TGCAGTGCTAGCTCGGGGGACTATGGCTACACCTTC.

This sequence joins TRBV6-2 or TRBV6-3 and TRBJ1-6; D not resolved. The CDR3 is made up of 14 amino acids. The ends were cut back, 0 bases at V and 12 bases at J, with 12 bases in the middle. The germline V gene has CDR1 MNHEY and CDR2 SVGEGT. CDR3 coding DNA: TGTGCCAGCAGTTACTCTACGGACCGGGGACCCCTCCACTTT. It is translated as CASSYSTDRGPLHF.

The chain couples TRBV5-1 to TRBJ1-5; D is possibly TRBD1 (5 bases). CDR1 is SGHRS and CDR2 is YFSETQ in the germline V gene. V gave up 0 bases and J gave up 11 bases, with 18 bases separating them. The CDR3 has 15 amino acids. CDR3 region: CASSLEAARGEAQHF. The DNA for the CDR3 is TGCGCCAGCAGCTTGGAGGCGGCTAGGGGCGAGGCCCAGCATTTT.

J is TRBJ2-1 and V is TRBV6-5; possible D gene TRBD2, 6 bases. V shed 6 bases and J shed 9 bases, with 15 bases lying between them. This CDR3 contains 13 residues. Germline V CDR1 and CDR2: MNHEY, SVGAGI. CDR3 residues: CASRAYTSTEQFF. The CDR3 DNA reads TGTGCCAGCAGGGCCTACACTAGCACTGAGCAGTTCTTC.

This clonotype has a count of ten or more. The rearrangement uses TRBV12-3 or TRBV12-4 and TRBJ2-7, with D perhaps matching TRBD1 (6 bases). Trimming removed 7 bases at V and 4 bases at J, with 23 bases between. The CDR3 spans 16 residues. This CDR3 is CASISPVQGSKYEQYF. DNA for the CDR3: TGTGCCAGCATCTCTCCAGTCCAGGGGTCAAAATACGAGCAGTACTTC.

The chain couples TRBV11-1 to TRBJ1-6, with 10 positions matching TRBD1. In germline, CDR1 is SGHAT, CDR2 FQDESV (reference sequence). The CDR3 extends over 13 amino acids. With 5 bases clipped from V and 12 bases from J, the junction kept 4 bases outside the gene matches. The chain's CDR3 is CASSHRDRGPLHF. Here the CDR3 DNA reads TGTGCCAGCAGCCACAGGGACAGGGGACCCCTCCACTTT.

The J gene is TRBJ2-5, the V gene TRBV6-2 or TRBV6-3; 9 bases are shared with TRBD2. V shed 6 bases, J shed 1 base, and the junction held 6 bases outside the gene matches. This CDR3 spans 15 amino acids. Germline V gene sequence: CDR1 MNHEY, CDR2 SVGEGT. CDR3 region: CASSDPTSGQETQYF. The CDR3 DNA reads TGTGCCAGCAGCGACCCGACTAGCGGCCAAGAGACCCAGTACTTC.

This clonotype was recorded a few times. The chain carries TRBV9 and TRBJ1-2, with D hard to call. Trimming shortened V by 0 bases and J by 4 bases, and 7 bases separated the two germline ends. Germline-derived CDR1 and CDR2 are SGDLS and YYNGEE. The CDR3 totals 13 residues. The CDR3 region is CASSVGTFYGYTF. CDR3 coding DNA: TGTGCCAGCAGCGTAGGCACTTTCTATGGCTACACCTTC.